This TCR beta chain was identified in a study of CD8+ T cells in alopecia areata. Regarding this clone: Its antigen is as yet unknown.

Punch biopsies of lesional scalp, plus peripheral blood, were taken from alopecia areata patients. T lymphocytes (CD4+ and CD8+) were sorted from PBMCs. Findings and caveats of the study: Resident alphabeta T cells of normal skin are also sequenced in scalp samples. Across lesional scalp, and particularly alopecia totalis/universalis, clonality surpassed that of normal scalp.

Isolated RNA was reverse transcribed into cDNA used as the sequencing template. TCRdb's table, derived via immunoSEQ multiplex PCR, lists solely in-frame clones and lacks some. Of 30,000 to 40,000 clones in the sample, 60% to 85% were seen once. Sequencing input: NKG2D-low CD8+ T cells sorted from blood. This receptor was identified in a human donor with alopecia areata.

The CDR3 loop is CASSLASSYEQYF. As DNA, the CDR3 is TGCGCCAGCAGCTTGGCCAGCTCCTACGAGCAGTACTTC. V usage is TRBV5-1 and J usage is TRBJ2-7; unclear D gene. CDR3 length: 13 residues. Trimming pared 0 bases from V and 0 bases from J, leaving 4 bases between. Germline loops: CDR1 SGHRS, CDR2 YFSETQ.